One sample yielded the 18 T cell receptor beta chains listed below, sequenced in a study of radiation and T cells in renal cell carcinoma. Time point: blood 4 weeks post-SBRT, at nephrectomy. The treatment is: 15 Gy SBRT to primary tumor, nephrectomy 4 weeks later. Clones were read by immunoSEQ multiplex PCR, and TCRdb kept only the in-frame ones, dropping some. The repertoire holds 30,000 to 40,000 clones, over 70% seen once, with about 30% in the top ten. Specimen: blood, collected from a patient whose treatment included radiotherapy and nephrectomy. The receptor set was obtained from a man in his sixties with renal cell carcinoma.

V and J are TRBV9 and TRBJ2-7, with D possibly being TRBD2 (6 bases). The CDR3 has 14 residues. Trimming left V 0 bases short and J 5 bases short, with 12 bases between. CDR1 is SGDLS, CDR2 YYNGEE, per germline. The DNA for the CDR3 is TGTGCCAGCAGCGTAGTCGGGAGTGAGGACGAGCAGTACTTC. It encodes CASSVVGSEDEQYF.

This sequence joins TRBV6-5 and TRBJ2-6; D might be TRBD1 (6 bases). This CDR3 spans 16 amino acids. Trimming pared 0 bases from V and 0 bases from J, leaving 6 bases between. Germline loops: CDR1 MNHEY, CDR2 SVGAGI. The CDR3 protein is CASSYSDSSGANVLTF. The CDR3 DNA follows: TGTGCCAGCAGTTACTCGGACAGCTCTGGGGCCAACGTCCTGACTTTC.

The CDR3 protein is CASGLGGASTDTQYF. The CDR3 nucleotides are TGTGCTAGTGGTTTAGGGGGCGCGAGCACAGATACGCAGTATTTT. This chain links TRBV12-5 with TRBJ2-3, with 7 positions matching TRBD1. The trim removed 3 bases at V and 0 bases at J, leaving 3 bases unmatched. Germline V gene sequence: CDR1 LGHNT, CDR2 FRNRAP. This CDR3 is built from 15 residues. The full variable domain, in which reference TRBV12-5 and TRBJ2-3 provide the parts outside the CDR3, is DARVTQTPRHKVTEMGQEVTMRCQPILGHNTVFWYRQTMMQGLELLAYFRNRAPLDDSGMPKDRFSAEMPDATLATLKIQPSEPRDSAVYFCASGLGGASTDTQYFGPGTRLTVL.

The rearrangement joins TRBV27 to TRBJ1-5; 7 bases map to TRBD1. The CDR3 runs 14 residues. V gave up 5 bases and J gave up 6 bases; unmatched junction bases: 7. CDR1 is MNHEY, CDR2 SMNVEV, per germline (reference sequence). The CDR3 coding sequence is TGTGCCAGCAGTCCGAGACAGGGCGGTCAGCCCCAGCATTTT. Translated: CASSPRQGGQPQHF.

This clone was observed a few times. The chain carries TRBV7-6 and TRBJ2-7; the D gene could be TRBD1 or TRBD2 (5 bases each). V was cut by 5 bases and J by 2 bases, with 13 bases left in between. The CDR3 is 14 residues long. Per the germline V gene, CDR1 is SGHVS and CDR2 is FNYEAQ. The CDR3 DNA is TGTGCCAGCAGCCCCTGGACGGGGCCCTACGAGCAGTACTTC. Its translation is CASSPWTGPYEQYF.

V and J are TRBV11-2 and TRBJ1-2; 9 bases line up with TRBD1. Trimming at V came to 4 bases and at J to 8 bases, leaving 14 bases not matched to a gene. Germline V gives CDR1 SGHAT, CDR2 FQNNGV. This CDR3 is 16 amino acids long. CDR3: CASSSNRLGTGNGYTF. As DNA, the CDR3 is TGTGCCAGCAGCTCCAACCGCTTAGGGACAGGGAACGGCTACACCTTC.

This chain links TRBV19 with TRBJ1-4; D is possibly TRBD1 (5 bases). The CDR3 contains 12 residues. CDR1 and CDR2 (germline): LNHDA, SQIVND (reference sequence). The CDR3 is CVTRATNEKLFF. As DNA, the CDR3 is TGTGTCACCAGGGCGACGAATGAAAAACTGTTTTTT. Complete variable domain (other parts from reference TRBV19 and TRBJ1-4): DGGITQSPKYLFRKEGQNVTLSCEQNLNHDAMYWYRQDPGQGLRLIYYSQIVNDFQKGDIAEGYSVSREKKESFPLTVTSAQKNPTAFYLCVTRATNEKLFFGSGTQLSVL.

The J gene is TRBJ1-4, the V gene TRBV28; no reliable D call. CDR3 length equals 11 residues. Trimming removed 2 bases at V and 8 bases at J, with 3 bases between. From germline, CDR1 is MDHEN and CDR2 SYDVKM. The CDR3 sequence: CASSLHEKLFF. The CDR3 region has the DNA TGTGCCAGCAGTTTACACGAAAAACTGTTTTTT.

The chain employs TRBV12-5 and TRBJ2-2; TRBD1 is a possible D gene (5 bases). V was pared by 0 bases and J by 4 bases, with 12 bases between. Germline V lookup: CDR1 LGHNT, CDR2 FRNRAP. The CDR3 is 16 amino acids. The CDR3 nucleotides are TGTGCTAGTGGTTTGGTAGGCAGGGTTGTCACCGGGGAGCTGTTTTTT. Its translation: CASGLVGRVVTGELFF.

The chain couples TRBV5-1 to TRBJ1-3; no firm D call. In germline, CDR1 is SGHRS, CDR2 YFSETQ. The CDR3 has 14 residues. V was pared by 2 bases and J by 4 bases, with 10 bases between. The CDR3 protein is CASSFGERGNTIYF. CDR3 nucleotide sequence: TGCGCCAGCAGCTTTGGGGAGCGGGGAAACACCATATATTTT.

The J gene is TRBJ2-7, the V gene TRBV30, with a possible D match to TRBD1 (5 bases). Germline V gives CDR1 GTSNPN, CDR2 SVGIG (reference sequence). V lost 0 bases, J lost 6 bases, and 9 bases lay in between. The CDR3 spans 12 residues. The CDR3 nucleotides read TGTGCCTGGAGTGTTTCAGGGATCGAGCAGTACTTC. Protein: CAWSVSGIEQYF.

CDR3 sequence: CASSVEGRPGPRSEKLFF. CDR3 sequence (DNA): TGTGCCAGCAGCGTCGAGGGGCGGCCCGGGCCGCGGAGTGAAAAACTGTTTTTT. The V and J genes are TRBV7-6 and TRBJ1-4; tentatively, D is TRBD1 (5 bases). Looked up from germline, CDR1 is SGHVS and CDR2 is FNYEAQ. Trimming left V 5 bases short and J 7 bases short, with 26 bases between. CDR3 size: 18 residues. Combining the CDR3 with reference TRBV7-6 and TRBJ1-4 gives the whole variable domain GAGVSQSPRYKVTKRGQDVALRCDPISGHVSLYWYRQALGQGPEFLTYFNYEAQQDKSGLPNDRFSAERPEGSISTLTIQRTEQRDSAMYRCASSVEGRPGPRSEKLFFGSGTQLSVL.

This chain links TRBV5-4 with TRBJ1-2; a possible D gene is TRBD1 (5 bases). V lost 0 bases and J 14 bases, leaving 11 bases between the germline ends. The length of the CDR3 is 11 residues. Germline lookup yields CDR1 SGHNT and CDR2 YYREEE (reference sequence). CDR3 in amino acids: CASSLEGVRTF. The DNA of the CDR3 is TGTGCCAGCAGCTTGGAAGGGGTCAGGACCTTC.

The CDR3, as DNA: TGTGCCAGCAATGATGGGGGACAGGGGGCCTACGAGCAGTACTTC. Translation: CASNDGGQGAYEQYF. This chain links TRBV6-1 with TRBJ2-7, with 11 bases matching TRBD1. Trimming at V came to 7 bases and at J to 2 bases, leaving 7 bases not matched to a gene. Per the germline V gene, CDR1 is MNHNS and CDR2 is SASEGT. The CDR3 consists of 15 residues.

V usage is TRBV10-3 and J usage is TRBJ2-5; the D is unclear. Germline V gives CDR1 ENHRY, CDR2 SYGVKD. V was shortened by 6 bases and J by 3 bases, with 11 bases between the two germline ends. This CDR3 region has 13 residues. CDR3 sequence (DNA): TGTGCCATCAGGTCTGACACCAAAGAGACCCAGTACTTC. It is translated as CAIRSDTKETQYF.

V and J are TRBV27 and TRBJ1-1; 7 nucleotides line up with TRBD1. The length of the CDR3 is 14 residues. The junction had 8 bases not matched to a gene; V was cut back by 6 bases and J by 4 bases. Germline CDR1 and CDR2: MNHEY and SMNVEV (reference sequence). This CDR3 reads CASRIDRAGTEAFF. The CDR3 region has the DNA TGTGCCAGCAGGATTGACAGGGCAGGCACTGAAGCTTTCTTT.

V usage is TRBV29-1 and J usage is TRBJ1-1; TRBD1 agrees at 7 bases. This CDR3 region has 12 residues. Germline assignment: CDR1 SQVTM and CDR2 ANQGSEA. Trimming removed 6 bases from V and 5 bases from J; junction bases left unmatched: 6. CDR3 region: CSVGRGDTEAFF. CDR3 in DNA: TGCAGCGTCGGCAGGGGGGATACTGAAGCTTTCTTT.

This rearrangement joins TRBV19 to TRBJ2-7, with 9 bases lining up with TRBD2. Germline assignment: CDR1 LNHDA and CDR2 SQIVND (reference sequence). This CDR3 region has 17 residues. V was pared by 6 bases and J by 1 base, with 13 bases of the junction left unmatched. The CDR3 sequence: CASSLGGRASRSYEQYF. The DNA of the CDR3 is TGTGCCAGTAGCCTTGGCGGGAGGGCCTCGAGGTCCTACGAGCAGTACTTC.